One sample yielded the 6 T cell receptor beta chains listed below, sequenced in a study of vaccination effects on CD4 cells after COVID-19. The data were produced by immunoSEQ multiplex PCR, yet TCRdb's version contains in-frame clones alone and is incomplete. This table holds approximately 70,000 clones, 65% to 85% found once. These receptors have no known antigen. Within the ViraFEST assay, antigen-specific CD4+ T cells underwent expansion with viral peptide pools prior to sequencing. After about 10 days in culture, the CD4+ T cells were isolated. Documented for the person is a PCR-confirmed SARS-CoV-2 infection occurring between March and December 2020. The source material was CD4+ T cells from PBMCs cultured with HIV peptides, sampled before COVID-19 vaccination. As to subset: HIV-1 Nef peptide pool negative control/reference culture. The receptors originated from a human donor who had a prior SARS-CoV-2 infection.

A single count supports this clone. This chain's CDR3 is CASSRTVKAYEQYF. CDR3 DNA: TGTGCCAGTAGTCGGACGGTAAAGGCCTACGAGCAGTACTTC. The chain combines TRBV19 with TRBJ2-7; D not resolved. V lost 5 bases, J lost 2 bases, and 13 bases lay in between. The CDR3 extends over 14 amino acids. CDR1 LNHDA and CDR2 SQIVND come from the germline V gene (reference sequence).

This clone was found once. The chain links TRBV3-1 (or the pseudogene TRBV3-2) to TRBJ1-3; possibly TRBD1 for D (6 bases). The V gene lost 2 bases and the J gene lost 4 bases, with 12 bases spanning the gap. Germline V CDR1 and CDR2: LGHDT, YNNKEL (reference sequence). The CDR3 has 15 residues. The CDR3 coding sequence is TGTGCCAGCAGCCAATTGGGGGCGTCAGGAAACACCATATATTTT. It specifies CASSQLGASGNTIYF.

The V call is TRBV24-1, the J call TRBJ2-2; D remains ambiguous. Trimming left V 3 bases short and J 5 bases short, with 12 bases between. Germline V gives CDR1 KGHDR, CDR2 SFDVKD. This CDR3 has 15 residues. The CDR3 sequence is CATSDPRVATGELFF. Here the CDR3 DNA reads TGTGCCACCAGTGATCCTAGGGTCGCGACCGGGGAGCTGTTTTTT.

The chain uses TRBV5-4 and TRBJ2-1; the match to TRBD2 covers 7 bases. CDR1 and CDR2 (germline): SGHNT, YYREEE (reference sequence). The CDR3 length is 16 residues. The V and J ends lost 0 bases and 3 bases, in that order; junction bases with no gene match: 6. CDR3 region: CASSLGASGNYNEQFF. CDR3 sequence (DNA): TGTGCCAGCAGCTTGGGGGCCAGCGGGAACTACAATGAGCAGTTCTTC.

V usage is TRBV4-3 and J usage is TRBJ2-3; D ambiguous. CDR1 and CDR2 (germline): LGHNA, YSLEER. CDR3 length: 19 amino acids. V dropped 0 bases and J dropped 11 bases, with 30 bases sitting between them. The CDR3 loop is CASSQDLGRRSGTPVGQYF. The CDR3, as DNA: TGCGCCAGCAGCCAAGATTTGGGTCGAAGGTCCGGAACCCCTGTTGGGCAGTATTTT.

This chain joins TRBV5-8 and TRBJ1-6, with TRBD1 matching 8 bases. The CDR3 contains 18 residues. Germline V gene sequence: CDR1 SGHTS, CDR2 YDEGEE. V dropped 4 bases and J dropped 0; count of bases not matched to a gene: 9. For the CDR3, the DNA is TGTGCCAGCAGCCGAGACAGGGGCGGAGACTCCTATAATTCACCCCTCCACTTT. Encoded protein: CASSRDRGGDSYNSPLHF.